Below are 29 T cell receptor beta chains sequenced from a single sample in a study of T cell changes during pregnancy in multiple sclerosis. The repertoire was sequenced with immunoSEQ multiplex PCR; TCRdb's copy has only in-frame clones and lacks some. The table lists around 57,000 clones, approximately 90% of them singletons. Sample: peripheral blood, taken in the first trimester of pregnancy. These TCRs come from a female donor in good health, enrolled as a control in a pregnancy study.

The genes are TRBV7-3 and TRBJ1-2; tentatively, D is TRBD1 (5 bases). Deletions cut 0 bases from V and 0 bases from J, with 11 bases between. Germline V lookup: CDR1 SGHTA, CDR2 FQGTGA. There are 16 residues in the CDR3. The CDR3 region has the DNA TGTGCCAGCAGCTTAACGGGCGGGGGGTCTAACTATGGCTACACCTTC. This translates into CASSLTGGGSNYGYTF. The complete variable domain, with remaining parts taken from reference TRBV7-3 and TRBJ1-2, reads GAGVSQTPSNKVTEKGKYVELRCDPISGHTALYWYRQSLGQGPEFLIYFQGTGAADDSGLPNDRFFAVRPEGSVSTLKIQRTERGDSAVYLCASSLTGGGSNYGYTFGSGTRLTVV.

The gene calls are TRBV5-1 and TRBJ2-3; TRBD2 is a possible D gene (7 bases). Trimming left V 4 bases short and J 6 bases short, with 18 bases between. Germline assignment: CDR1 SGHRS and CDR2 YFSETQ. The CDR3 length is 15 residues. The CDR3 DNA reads TGCGCCAGCAGCCTGCTGTGGGGGGGCAGGGATACGCAGTATTTT. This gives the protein CASSLLWGGRDTQYF.

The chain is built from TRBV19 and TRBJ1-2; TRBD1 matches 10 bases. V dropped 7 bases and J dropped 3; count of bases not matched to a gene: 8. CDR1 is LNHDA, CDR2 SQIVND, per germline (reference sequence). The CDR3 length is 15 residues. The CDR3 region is CASTRQGAPYYGYTF. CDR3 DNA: TGTGCCAGTACCAGACAGGGGGCGCCTTACTATGGCTACACCTTC.

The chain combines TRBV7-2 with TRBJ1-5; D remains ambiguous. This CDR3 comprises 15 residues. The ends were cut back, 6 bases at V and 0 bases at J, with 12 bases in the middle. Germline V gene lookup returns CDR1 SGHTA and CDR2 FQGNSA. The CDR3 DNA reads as TGTGCCAGCAGTCCCCGGGATCATAGCAATCAGCCCCAGCATTTT. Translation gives CASSPRDHSNQPQHF.

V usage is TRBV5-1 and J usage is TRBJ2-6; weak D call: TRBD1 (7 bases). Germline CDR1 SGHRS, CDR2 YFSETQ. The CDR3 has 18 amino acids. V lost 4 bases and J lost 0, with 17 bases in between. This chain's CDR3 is CASSPQGGPRSGANVLTF. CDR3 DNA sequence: TGCGCCAGCAGCCCGCAGGGGGGACCCCGCTCTGGGGCCAACGTCCTGACTTTC.

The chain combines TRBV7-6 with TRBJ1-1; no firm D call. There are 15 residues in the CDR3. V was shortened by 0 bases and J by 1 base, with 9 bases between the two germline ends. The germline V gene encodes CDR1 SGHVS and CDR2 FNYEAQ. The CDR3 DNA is TGTGCCAGCAGCTTAGCTGGTCCAGGGAACACTGAAGCTTTCTTT. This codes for CASSLAGPGNTEAFF.

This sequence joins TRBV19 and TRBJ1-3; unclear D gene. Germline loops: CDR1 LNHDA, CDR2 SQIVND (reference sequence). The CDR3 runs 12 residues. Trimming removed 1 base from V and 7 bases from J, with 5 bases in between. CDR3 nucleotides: TGTGCCAGTAGTATAGCCGGTAACACCATATATTTT. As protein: CASSIAGNTIYF.

This chain's CDR3 is CASTSGGNEKLFF. The CDR3 coding sequence is TGTGCCAGTACCTCAGGGGGGAATGAAAAACTGTTTTTT. The chain joins TRBV19 to TRBJ1-4, with TRBD1 matching over 7 bases. This CDR3 has 13 amino acids. The germline V gene encodes CDR1 LNHDA and CDR2 SQIVND (reference sequence). The V gene end was trimmed by 7 bases and the J gene end by 5 bases; junction bases not matched to a gene: 4.

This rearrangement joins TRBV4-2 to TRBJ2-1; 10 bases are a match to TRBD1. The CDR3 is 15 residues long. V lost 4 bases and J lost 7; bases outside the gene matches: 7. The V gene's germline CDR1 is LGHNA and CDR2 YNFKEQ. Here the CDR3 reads CASSPGTGAVNEQFF. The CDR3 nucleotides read TGTGCCAGCAGCCCCGGGACAGGGGCTGTTAATGAGCAGTTCTTC.

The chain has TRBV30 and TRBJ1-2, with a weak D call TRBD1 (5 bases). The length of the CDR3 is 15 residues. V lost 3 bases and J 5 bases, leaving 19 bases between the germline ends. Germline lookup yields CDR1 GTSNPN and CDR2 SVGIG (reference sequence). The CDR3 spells CAWSLQRQGAYGYTF. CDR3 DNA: TGTGCCTGGAGCCTACAGCGCCAGGGTGCGTATGGCTACACCTTC.

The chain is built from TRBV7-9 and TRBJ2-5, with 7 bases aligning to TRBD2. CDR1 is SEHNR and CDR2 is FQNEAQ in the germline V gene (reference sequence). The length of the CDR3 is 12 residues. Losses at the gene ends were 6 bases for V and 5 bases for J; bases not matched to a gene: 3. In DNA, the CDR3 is TGTGCCAGCAGTACTAGCGTCGAGACCCAGTACTTC. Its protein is CASSTSVETQYF.

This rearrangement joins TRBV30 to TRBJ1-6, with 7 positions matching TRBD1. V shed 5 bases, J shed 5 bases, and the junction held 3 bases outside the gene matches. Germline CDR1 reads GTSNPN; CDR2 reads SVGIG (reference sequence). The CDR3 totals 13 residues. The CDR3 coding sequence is TGTGCCTGGGGGACAGAAAATAATTCACCCCTCCACTTT. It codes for CAWGTENNSPLHF.

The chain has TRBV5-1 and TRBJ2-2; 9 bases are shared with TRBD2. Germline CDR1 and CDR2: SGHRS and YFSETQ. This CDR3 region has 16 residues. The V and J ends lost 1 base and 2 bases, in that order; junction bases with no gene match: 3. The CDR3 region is CASSLTAGGNTGELFF. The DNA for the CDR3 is TGCGCCAGCAGCTTGACAGCGGGGGGAAACACCGGGGAGCTGTTTTTT.

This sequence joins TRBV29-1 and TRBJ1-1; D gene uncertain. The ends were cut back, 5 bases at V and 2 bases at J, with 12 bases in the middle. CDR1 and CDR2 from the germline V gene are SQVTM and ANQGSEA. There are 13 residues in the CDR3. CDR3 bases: TGCAGCGTTTGTGGCGGCCCTAACACTGAAGCTTTCTTT. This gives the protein CSVCGGPNTEAFF.

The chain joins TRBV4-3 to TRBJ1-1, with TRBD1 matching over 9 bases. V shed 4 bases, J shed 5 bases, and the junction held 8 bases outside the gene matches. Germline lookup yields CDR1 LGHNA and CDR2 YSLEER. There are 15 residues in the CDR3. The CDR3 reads CASSLIQGAQTEAFF. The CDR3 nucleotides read TGCGCCAGCAGCCTCATACAGGGGGCACAGACTGAAGCTTTCTTT.

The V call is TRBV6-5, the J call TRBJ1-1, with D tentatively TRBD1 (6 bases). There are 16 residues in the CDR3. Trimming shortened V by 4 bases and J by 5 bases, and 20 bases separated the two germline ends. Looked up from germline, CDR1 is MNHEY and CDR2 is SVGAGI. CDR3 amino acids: CASSSSIVLGATEAFF. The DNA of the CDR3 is TGTGCCAGCAGTTCCTCAATCGTGTTGGGGGCTACTGAAGCTTTCTTT.

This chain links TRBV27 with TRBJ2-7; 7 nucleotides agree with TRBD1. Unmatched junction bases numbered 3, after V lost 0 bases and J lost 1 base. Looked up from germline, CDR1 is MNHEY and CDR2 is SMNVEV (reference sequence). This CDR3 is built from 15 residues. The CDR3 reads CASSLSGGGSYEQYF. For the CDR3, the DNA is TGTGCCAGCAGTTTATCAGGGGGCGGTTCCTACGAGCAGTACTTC.

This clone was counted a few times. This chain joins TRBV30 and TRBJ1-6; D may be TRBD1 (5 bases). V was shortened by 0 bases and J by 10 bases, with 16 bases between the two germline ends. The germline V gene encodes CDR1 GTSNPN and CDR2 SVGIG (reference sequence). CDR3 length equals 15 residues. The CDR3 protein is CAWSVQGAGRSPLHF. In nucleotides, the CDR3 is TGTGCCTGGAGTGTACAAGGGGCCGGTCGCTCACCCCTCCACTTT.

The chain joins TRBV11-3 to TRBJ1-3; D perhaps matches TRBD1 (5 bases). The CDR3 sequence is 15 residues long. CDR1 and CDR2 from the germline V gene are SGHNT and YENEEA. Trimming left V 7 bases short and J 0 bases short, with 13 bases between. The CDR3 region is CASTAGRTSGNTIYF. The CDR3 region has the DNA TGTGCCAGCACCGCGGGACGTACCTCTGGAAACACCATATATTTT.

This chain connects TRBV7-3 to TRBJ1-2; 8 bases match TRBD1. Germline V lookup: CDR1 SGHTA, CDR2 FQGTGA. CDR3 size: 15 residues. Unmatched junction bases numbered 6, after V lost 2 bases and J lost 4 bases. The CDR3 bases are TGTGCCAGCAGCTTATCCGGGACAGGTCTCTATGGCTACACCTTC. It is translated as CASSLSGTGLYGYTF.

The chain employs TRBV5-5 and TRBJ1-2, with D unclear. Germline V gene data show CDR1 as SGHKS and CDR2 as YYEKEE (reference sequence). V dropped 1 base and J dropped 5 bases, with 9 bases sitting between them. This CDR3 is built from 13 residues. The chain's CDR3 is CASSLQRVYGYTF. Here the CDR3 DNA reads TGTGCCAGCAGCTTGCAGCGCGTTTATGGCTACACCTTC.

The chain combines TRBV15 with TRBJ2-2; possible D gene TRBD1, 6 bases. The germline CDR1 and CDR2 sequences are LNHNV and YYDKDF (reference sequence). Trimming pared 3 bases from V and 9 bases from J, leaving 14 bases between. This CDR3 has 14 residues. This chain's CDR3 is CATSRGTGTRELFF. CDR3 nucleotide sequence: TGTGCCACCAGCAGGGGAACAGGGACACGGGAGCTGTTTTTT. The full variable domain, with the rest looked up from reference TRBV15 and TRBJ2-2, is DAMVIQNPRYQVTQFGKPVTLSCSQTLNHNVMYWYQQKSSQAPKLLFHYYDKDFNNEADTPDNFQSRRPNTSFCFLDIRSPGLGDTAMYLCATSRGTGTRELFFGEGSRLTVL.

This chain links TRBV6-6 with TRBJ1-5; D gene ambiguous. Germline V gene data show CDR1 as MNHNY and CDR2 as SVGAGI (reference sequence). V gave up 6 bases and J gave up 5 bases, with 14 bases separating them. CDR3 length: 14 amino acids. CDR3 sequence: CASRTGSYYQPQHF. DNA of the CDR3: TGTGCCAGCAGGACCGGGTCCTATTATCAGCCCCAGCATTTT.

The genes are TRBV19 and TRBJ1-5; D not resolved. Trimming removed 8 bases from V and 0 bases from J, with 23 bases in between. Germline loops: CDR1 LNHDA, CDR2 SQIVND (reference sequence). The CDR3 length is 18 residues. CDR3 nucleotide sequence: TGTGCCAGTCCTGTTGGTGGACTGACCTATTATAGCAATCAGCCCCAGCATTTT. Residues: CASPVGGLTYYSNQPQHF.

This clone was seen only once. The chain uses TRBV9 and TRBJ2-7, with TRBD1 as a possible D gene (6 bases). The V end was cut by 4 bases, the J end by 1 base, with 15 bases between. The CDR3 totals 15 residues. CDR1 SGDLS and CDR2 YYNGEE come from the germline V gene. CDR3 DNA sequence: TGTGCCAGCAGCTATGGGGACACCGGATCCTACGAGCAGTACTTC. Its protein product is CASSYGDTGSYEQYF.

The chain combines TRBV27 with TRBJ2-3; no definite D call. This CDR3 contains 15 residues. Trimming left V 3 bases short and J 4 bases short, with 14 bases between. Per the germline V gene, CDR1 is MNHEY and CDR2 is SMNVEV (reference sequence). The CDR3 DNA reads TGTGCCAGCAGTTTGCGTTCGCCGGTAGCAGATACGCAGTATTTT. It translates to CASSLRSPVADTQYF.

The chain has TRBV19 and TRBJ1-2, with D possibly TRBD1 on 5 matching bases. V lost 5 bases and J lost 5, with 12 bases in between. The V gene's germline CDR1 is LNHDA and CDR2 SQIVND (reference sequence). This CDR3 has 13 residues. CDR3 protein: CASSLQGEYGYTF. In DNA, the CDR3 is TGTGCCAGTAGTCTTCAGGGCGAGTATGGCTACACCTTC.

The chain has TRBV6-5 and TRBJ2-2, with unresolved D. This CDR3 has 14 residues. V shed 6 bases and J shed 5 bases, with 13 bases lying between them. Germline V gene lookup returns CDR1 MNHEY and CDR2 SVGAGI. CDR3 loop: CASRIRSTTGELFF. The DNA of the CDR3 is TGTGCCAGCAGGATAAGAAGTACAACCGGGGAGCTGTTTTTT.

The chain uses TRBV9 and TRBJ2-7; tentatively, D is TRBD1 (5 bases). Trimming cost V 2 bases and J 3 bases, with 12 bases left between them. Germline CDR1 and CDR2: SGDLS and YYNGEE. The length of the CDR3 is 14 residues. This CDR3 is CASSVSPQGYEQYF. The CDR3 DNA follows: TGTGCCAGCAGCGTCTCCCCCCAGGGCTACGAGCAGTACTTC.